These 6 T cell receptor beta chains share one sample of origin, sequenced in a study of blood T cell repertoires in COVID-19. Generated by immunoSEQ multiplex PCR, the TCRdb table keeps only in-frame clones and is missing some. Of under 60,000 clones detected, over 85% appear once; the ten largest clones hold 25% to 35%. Sequencing was performed on peripheral blood. The source of these receptors is a woman aged 80 or over with acute or convalescent COVID-19.

The chain employs TRBV5-8 and TRBJ2-3; 8 bases are a match to TRBD2. The V and J ends lost 7 bases and 0 bases, in that order; junction bases with no gene match: 7. The germline V gene has CDR1 SGHTS and CDR2 YDEGEE. CDR3 length: 15 residues. As DNA, the CDR3 is TGTGCCAGCCCTGCCCCGGGGGGGAGCACAGATACGCAGTATTTT. Its translation is CASPAPGGSTDTQYF.

V gene TRBV7-2 combines with J gene TRBJ1-6, with D uncertain. CDR1 and CDR2 from the germline V gene are SGHTA and FQGNSA. This CDR3 contains 15 residues. Trimming removed 1 base from V and 1 base from J, with 5 bases in between. CDR3 protein: CASSLDTSYNSPLHF. CDR3 in DNA: TGTGCCAGCAGCTTAGATACATCCTATAATTCACCCCTCCACTTT.

The chain is built from TRBV24-1 and TRBJ2-1, with 9 bases matching TRBD1. Germline-derived CDR1 and CDR2 are KGHDR and SFDVKD. The CDR3 is 15 residues long. With 6 bases clipped from V and 9 bases from J, the junction kept 11 bases outside the gene matches. CDR3 in DNA: TGTGCCACCAGTTCCCGGACAGGGGTCTGGGGTGAGCAGTTCTTC. It yields the protein CATSSRTGVWGEQFF.

The table lists this clone with a few counts. The chain combines TRBV9 with TRBJ1-1; 7 bases agree with TRBD1. The CDR3 has 15 amino acids. Losses at the gene ends were 0 bases for V and 4 bases for J; bases not matched to a gene: 6. CDR1 is SGDLS, CDR2 YYNGEE, per germline. DNA for the CDR3: TGTGCCAGCAGCGTAGCTCCTCAGGGGGGCACTGAAGCTTTCTTT. As protein: CASSVAPQGGTEAFF.

CDR3 sequence: CASGLVRENTGELFF. CDR3 coding DNA: TGTGCTAGTGGTTTGGTCAGGGAGAACACCGGGGAGCTGTTTTTT. This chain connects TRBV12-5 to TRBJ2-2; TRBD1 is a possible D gene (5 bases). The CDR3 is 15 amino acids. Trimming pared 0 bases from V and 1 base from J, leaving 6 bases between. Germline assignment: CDR1 LGHNT and CDR2 FRNRAP.

The chain combines TRBV19 with TRBJ1-5; 7 positions match TRBD1. With V trimmed by 4 bases and J by 2 bases, 8 bases remained unmatched. CDR1 LNHDA and CDR2 SQIVND come from the germline V gene (reference sequence). This CDR3 is built from 16 residues. CDR3 sequence reads: CASSTLTGPGNQPQHF. In nucleotides, the CDR3 is TGTGCCAGTAGTACTTTGACAGGGCCGGGCAATCAGCCCCAGCATTTT.